This record looks at one T cell receptor (beta chain) sequence and its context. The antigen is undetermined. Germline V gene sequence: CDR1 MNHEY, CDR2 SMNVEV (reference sequence). The CDR3 covers 16 residues. V shed 5 bases and J 2 bases; nucleotides not matched to a gene: 9. Sequencing used immunoSEQ multiplex PCR; TCRdb keeps in-frame clones, though not all of them. This table holds approximately 260,000 clones, roughly four fifths found once. The entry originates in a study of Tregs in tolerant kidney transplant recipients. Regarding the study as a whole: Validation in larger populations is needed because few patients were studied. The most relevant donor-specific Treg TCRbeta repertoire apparently came from expansion with activated donor B cells.

V is TRBV27 and J is TRBJ1-3, with TRBD1 matching over 7 bases. The sample comprised CD4+ T cells from blood. The receptor comes from a human donor in good health. The CDR3 spells CASSPRGTGAGNTIYF. Here the CDR3 DNA reads TGTGCCAGCAGTCCCAGGGGGACTGGCGCTGGAAACACCATATATTTT.